The sample holds many counts of the clone carrying this TCR beta chain. Its antigen is unknown. This sample stems from a study of HIV-infected patients and healthy controls. Whole-study results and caveats: Only sixteen HIV-infected individuals were processed, a major limit on how widely findings apply.

All unsorted peripheral T cells were captured because whole blood was used without fractionation. The germline gives CDR1 LNHNV, CDR2 YYDKDF (reference sequence). V dropped 3 bases and J dropped 5 bases, with 9 bases sitting between them. The CDR3 is made up of 13 amino acids. Alpha and beta constant-region primers primed reverse transcription of approximately 460 ng RNA. Each of the alpha and beta chains got its own library through chain-specific third strand synthesis with indices. A single record per CDR3 protein comes from TCRdb applying MiXCR to the 5' RACE reads. The data hold 18,000 or so distinct CDR3 sequences, with approximately 9% observed a single time.

This TCR was recovered from an adult in good health. Sequencing used blood. The V gene is TRBV15, the J gene TRBJ2-3, with unresolved D. The CDR3 DNA sequence: TGTGCCACCAGCAGCGGATCTGAAGATACGCAGTATTTT. It codes for CATSSGSEDTQYF. Full variable domain (missing parts from reference TRBV15 and TRBJ2-3): DAMVIQNPRYQVTQFGKPVTLSCSQTLNHNVMYWYQQKSSQAPKLLFHYYDKDFNNEADTPDNFQSRRPNTSFCFLDIRSPGLGDTAMYLCATSSGSEDTQYFGPGTRLTVL.